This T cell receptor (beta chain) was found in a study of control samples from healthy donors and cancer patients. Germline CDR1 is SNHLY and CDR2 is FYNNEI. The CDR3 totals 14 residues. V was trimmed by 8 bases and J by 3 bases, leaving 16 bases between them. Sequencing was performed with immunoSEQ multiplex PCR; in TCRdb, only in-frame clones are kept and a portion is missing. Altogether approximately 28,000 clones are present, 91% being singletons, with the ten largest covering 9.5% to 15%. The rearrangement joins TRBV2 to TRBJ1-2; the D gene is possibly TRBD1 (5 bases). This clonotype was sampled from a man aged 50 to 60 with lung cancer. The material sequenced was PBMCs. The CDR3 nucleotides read TGTGCCAGCCGGGACGGAGTGGGTTACTATGGCTACACCTTC. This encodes CASRDGVGYYGYTF.